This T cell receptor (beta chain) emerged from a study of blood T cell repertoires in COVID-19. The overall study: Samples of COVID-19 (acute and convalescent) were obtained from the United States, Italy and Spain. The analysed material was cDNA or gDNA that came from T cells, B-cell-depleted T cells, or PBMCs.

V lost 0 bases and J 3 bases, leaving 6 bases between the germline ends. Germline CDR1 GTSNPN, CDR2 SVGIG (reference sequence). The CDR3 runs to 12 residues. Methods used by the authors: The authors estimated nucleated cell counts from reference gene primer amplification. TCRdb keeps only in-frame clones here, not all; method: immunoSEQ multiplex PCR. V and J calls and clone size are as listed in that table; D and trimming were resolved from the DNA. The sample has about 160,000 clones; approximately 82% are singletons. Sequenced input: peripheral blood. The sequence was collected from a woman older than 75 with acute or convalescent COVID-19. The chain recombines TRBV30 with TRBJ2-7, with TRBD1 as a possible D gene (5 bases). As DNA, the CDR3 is TGTGCCTGGAGTGTGGACATCTACGAGCAGTACTTC. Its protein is CAWSVDIYEQYF.